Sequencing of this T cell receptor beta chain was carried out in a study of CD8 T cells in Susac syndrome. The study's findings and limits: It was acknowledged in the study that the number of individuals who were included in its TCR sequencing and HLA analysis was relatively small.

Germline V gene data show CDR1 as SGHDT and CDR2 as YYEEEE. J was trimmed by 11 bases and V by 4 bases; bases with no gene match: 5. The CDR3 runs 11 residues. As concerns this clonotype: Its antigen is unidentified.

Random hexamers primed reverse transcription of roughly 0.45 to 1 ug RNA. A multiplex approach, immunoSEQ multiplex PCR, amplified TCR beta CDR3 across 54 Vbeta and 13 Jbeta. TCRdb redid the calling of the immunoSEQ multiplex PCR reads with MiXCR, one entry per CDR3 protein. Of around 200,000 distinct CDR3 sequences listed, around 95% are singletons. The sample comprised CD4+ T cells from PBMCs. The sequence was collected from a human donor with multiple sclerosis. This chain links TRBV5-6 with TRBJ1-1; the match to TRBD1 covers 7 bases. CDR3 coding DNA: TGTGCCAGCAGCGCCGACAGGGAGGCTTTCTTT. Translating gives CASSADREAFF.